This entry lists 23 T cell receptor beta chains sequenced from one sample in a study of blood T cells in healthy people across ages. The second PCR ran about 7 to 12 cycles with a sample-barcoded 5' primer and J-beta primers. TCRdb reprocessed the 5' RACE reads via MiXCR and lists one record per CDR3 protein. The sample yields some 1.1 million distinct CDR3 sequences, less than 45% seen once. The sample taken for sequencing was blood. The origin of the receptors is a young man in good health.

This clonotype was found a few times. This chain connects TRBV9 to TRBJ2-2; D is undetermined. Trimming took 0 bases from V and 3 from J, leaving 9 bases between them. CDR1 SGDLS and CDR2 YYNGEE come from the germline V gene. This CDR3 region has 15 residues. The DNA for the CDR3 is TGTGCCAGCAGCGTAGGGGGTGGGGACACCGGGGAGCTGTTTTTT. Its protein product is CASSVGGGDTGELFF. Full variable domain (outside the CDR3, taken from reference TRBV9 and TRBJ2-2): DSGVTQTPKHLITATGQRVTLRCSPRSGDLSVYWYQQSLDQGLQFLIQYYNGEERAKGNILERFSAQQFPDLHSELNLSSLELGDSALYFCASSVGGGDTGELFFGEGSRLTVL.

The gene calls are TRBV12-3 or TRBV12-4 and TRBJ1-1; D is possibly TRBD1 (5 bases). Trimming removed 4 bases from V and 5 bases from J, with 17 bases in between. There are 15 residues in the CDR3. The CDR3 bases are TGTGCCAGCAGTTCGCAAGCAGGGAGAATGACTGAAGCTTTCTTT. It translates to CASSSQAGRMTEAFF.

This chain links TRBV7-2 with TRBJ2-5; perhaps D is TRBD1 or TRBD2 (5 bases each). V lost 1 base and J lost 2, with 17 bases in between. From germline, CDR1 is SGHTA and CDR2 FQGNSA. The CDR3 runs to 17 residues. DNA of the CDR3: TGTGCCAGCAGCTTAGTTGGGACGGCGGGTATACAAGAGACCCAGTACTTC. Its protein product is CASSLVGTAGIQETQYF.

V and J are TRBV4-2 and TRBJ1-5; D gene ambiguous. Germline CDR1 LGHNA, CDR2 YNFKEQ. The V end was cut by 1 base, the J end by 0 bases, with 10 bases between. CDR3 length: 16 residues. The CDR3 DNA reads as TGTGCCAGCAGCCAAGGGACTTCCAATAGCAATCAGCCCCAGCATTTT. Translated, it gives CASSQGTSNSNQPQHF.

To note about this clonotype: An end of the junction differs from the germline gene, which may be a read error. The chain uses TRBV29-1 and TRBJ2-1; TRBD2 aligns across 9 bases. Germline assignment: CDR1 SQVTM and CDR2 ANQGSEA. CDR3 length equals 16 residues. CDR3 bases: TGCAGCGTCGAAGGGTCGGAGCGGGGGGTCGTGGATGAGCAGTTCTTC. Protein sequence: CSVEGSERGVVDEQFF.

The chain carries TRBV4-3 and TRBJ2-7, with D possibly being TRBD1 or TRBD2 (6 bases each). Trimming removed 3 bases at V and 0 bases at J, with 21 bases between. Germline-derived CDR1 and CDR2 are LGHNA and YSLEER. The CDR3 is 18 amino acids. CDR3: CASSHDLGGRTISYEQYF. CDR3 nucleotides: TGCGCCAGCAGCCACGACTTGGGGGGCAGGACGATCTCCTACGAGCAGTACTTC.

V is TRBV28 and J is TRBJ1-5, with 11 nucleotides matching TRBD1. This CDR3 is built from 17 residues. The V and J ends lost 5 bases and 7 bases, in that order; junction bases with no gene match: 13. In germline, CDR1 is MDHEN, CDR2 SYDVKM. CDR3 in amino acids: CASSTLFGTGGRQPQHF. As DNA, the CDR3 is TGTGCCAGCAGTACCCTTTTCGGGACAGGGGGACGGCAGCCCCAGCATTTT. The full variable domain, its missing parts supplied by reference TRBV28 and TRBJ1-5, is DVKVTQSSRYLVKRTGEKVFLECVQDMDHENMFWYRQDPGLGLRLIYFSYDVKMKEKGDIPEGYSVSREKKERFSLILESASTNQTSMYLCASSTLFGTGGRQPQHFGDGTRLSIL.

The chain joins TRBV20-1 to TRBJ2-3; unclear D gene. Looked up from germline, CDR1 is DFQATT and CDR2 is SNEGSKA (reference sequence). The CDR3 sequence is 15 residues long. V was pared by 2 bases and J by 4 bases, with 16 bases between. The CDR3 spells CSARRHLEGSDTQYF. For the CDR3, the DNA is TGCAGTGCTAGAAGGCATCTGGAAGGTTCAGATACGCAGTATTTT.

The V call is TRBV12-3 or TRBV12-4, the J call TRBJ1-5; D uncertain. The CDR3 covers 13 residues. V gave up 3 bases and J gave up 7 bases, with 10 bases separating them. CDR3 DNA sequence: TGTGCCAGCAGTTTGAGGGCAAGACAGCCCCAGCATTTT. Amino acids: CASSLRARQPQHF.

V and J are TRBV4-1 and TRBJ1-5, with D possibly TRBD1 on 6 matching bases. The V end lost 3 bases, the J end lost 0 bases, and 12 bases lay between the germline ends. CDR1 is MGHRA, CDR2 YSYEKL, per germline. CDR3 length: 16 amino acids. CDR3 DNA: TGCGCCAGCAGCCAGGCTGACAGGAATAGCAATCAGCCCCAGCATTTT. It yields the protein CASSQADRNSNQPQHF.

This chain joins TRBV14 and TRBJ1-6; 8 bases agree with TRBD1. The germline CDR1 and CDR2 sequences are SGHDN and FVKESK. There are 15 residues in the CDR3. Trimming took 4 bases from V and 14 from J; bases not matched to a gene: 13. The CDR3 DNA is TGTGCCAGCAGCCGCTCGGGACAGGCGTTTTTCACCCTCCACTTT. Amino acid sequence: CASSRSGQAFFTLHF. Supplemented by reference TRBV14 and TRBJ1-6, the full variable domain reads EAGVTQFPSHSVIEKGQTVTLRCDPISGHDNLYWYRRVMGKEIKFLLHFVKESKQDESGMPNNRFLAERTGGTYSTLKVQPAELEDSGVYFCASSRSGQAFFTLHFGNGTRLTVT.

At least ten counts were recorded for this clonotype. The genes are TRBV28 and TRBJ2-4; TRBD2 agrees at 13 bases. The V and J ends lost 5 bases and 7 bases, in that order; junction bases with no gene match: 11. The CDR3 covers 17 residues. Germline V gene sequence: CDR1 MDHEN, CDR2 SYDVKM. Written as DNA, the CDR3 is TGTGCCAGCAGTCTCCAAACTAGCGGGGGGGCCTGGAACATTCAGTACTTC. It encodes CASSLQTSGGAWNIQYF.

The chain recombines TRBV20-1 with TRBJ2-1; D may be TRBD1 (5 bases). CDR1 is DFQATT, CDR2 SNEGSKA, per germline (reference sequence). There are 15 residues in the CDR3. Trimming pared 1 base from V and 1 base from J, leaving 11 bases between. CDR3 bases: TGCAGTGCTAGAGGGGGCTTAACATCCTACAATGAGCAGTTCTTC. Translation: CSARGGLTSYNEQFF.

This rearrangement joins TRBV11-1 to TRBJ2-4, with 7 bases aligning to TRBD2. CDR3 size: 18 residues. V trimming: 5 bases; J trimming: 0 bases; junction bases outside the gene matches: 13. Germline CDR1 is SGHAT and CDR2 is FQDESV (reference sequence). This chain's CDR3 is CASSEPRVAGVAKNIQYF. The CDR3 nucleotides read TGTGCCAGCAGCGAACCGCGTGTGGCGGGGGTAGCCAAAAACATTCAGTACTTC.

This clonotype was seen only a few times. The rearrangement links TRBV20-1 to TRBJ2-7; 8 bases match TRBD2. V dropped 1 base and J dropped 1; count of bases not matched to a gene: 6. The V gene's germline CDR1 is DFQATT and CDR2 SNEGSKA (reference sequence). This CDR3 comprises 15 residues. The CDR3 DNA is TGCAGTGCTAGAGGTGAAGCGGGGGAGTCCTACGAGCAGTACTTC. This sequence encodes CSARGEAGESYEQYF.

This clonotype was observed a handful of times. CDR3 protein: CASSFRGVNEQYF. The DNA for the CDR3 is TGTGCCAGCAGCTTCCGGGGGGTCAACGAGCAGTACTTC. V and J are TRBV13 and TRBJ2-7; the match to TRBD2 covers 7 bases. Germline V lookup: CDR1 PRHDT, CDR2 FYEKMQ (reference sequence). The CDR3 is 13 residues long. The junction had 4 bases not matched to a gene; V was cut back by 3 bases and J by 5 bases.

The rearrangement links TRBV7-9 to TRBJ1-1, with a weak D call TRBD1 (6 bases). CDR3 length equals 15 residues. The V gene's germline CDR1 is SEHNR and CDR2 FQNEAQ (reference sequence). V was trimmed by 3 bases and J by 4 bases, leaving 15 bases between them. Here the CDR3 reads CASSLLTGQGTEAFF. The CDR3 DNA reads TGTGCCAGCAGCTTGTTAACAGGGCAAGGCACTGAAGCTTTCTTT.

This clonotype was detected a few times. The rearrangement uses TRBV25-1 and TRBJ1-4; maybe TRBD1 (5 bases). V dropped 4 bases and J dropped 4 bases, with 10 bases sitting between them. This CDR3 is 14 amino acids long. The germline gives CDR1 MGHDK, CDR2 SYGVNS. Here the CDR3 DNA reads TGTGCCAGCAGTGGCGGGGCTATTAATGAAAAACTGTTTTTT. As protein: CASSGGAINEKLFF.

This clonotype was picked up one time. The rearrangement uses TRBV9 and TRBJ2-5; 12 nucleotides agree with TRBD2. Per germline, CDR1 SGDLS and CDR2 YYNGEE. The CDR3 covers 18 residues. With V trimmed by 3 bases and J by 11 bases, 20 bases remained unmatched. DNA for the CDR3: TGTGCCAGCAGCGACCTTTTAGGGACTAGCGGGCAATACAATAAGCAGTACTTC. This gives the protein CASSDLLGTSGQYNKQYF.

This clonotype was recorded a few times. The rearrangement uses TRBV12-3 or TRBV12-4 and TRBJ2-2; D might be TRBD1 or TRBD2, each matching 5 bases. The ends were cut back, 1 base at V and 7 bases at J, with 7 bases in the middle. The CDR3 covers 13 residues. CDR3 sequence reads: CASSLGGFGELFF. In DNA form, the CDR3 reads TGTGCCAGCAGTTTAGGGGGGTTCGGGGAGCTGTTTTTT.

This clonotype was seen a handful of times. This rearrangement joins TRBV20-1 to TRBJ1-2; D is undetermined. V lost 7 bases and J lost 8, with 14 bases in between. This CDR3 is 11 amino acids long. The germline CDR1 and CDR2 sequences are DFQATT and SNEGSKA (reference sequence). The CDR3 reads CSVFAPRGYTF. The CDR3, as DNA: TGCAGTGTTTTCGCCCCGCGGGGCTACACCTTC.

The V gene is TRBV20-1, the J gene TRBJ1-2; D remains unclear. Germline CDR1 is DFQATT and CDR2 is SNEGSKA (reference sequence). V was pared by 2 bases and J by 6 bases, with 22 bases between. This CDR3 contains 16 residues. DNA of the CDR3: TGCAGTGCTAGATCAATACCAGGTTTTGAGTTGGATGGCTACACCTTC. The encoded protein is CSARSIPGFELDGYTF.

The chain links TRBV5-1 to TRBJ2-3; D might be TRBD1 (7 bases). Per the germline V gene, CDR1 is SGHRS and CDR2 is YFSETQ. Trimming pared 6 bases from V and 4 bases from J, leaving 18 bases between. CDR3 length equals 15 residues. Written as DNA, the CDR3 is TGCGCCAGCACCCCCGGGGGTCAGGGGGCAGATACGCAGTATTTT. Residues: CASTPGGQGADTQYF. The full variable domain, rest sourced from reference TRBV5-1 and TRBJ2-3, is KAGVTQTPRYLIKTRGQQVTLSCSPISGHRSVSWYQQTPGQGLQFLFEYFSETQRNKGNFPGRFSGRQFSNSRSEMNVSTLELGDSALYLCASTPGGQGADTQYFGPGTRLTVL.